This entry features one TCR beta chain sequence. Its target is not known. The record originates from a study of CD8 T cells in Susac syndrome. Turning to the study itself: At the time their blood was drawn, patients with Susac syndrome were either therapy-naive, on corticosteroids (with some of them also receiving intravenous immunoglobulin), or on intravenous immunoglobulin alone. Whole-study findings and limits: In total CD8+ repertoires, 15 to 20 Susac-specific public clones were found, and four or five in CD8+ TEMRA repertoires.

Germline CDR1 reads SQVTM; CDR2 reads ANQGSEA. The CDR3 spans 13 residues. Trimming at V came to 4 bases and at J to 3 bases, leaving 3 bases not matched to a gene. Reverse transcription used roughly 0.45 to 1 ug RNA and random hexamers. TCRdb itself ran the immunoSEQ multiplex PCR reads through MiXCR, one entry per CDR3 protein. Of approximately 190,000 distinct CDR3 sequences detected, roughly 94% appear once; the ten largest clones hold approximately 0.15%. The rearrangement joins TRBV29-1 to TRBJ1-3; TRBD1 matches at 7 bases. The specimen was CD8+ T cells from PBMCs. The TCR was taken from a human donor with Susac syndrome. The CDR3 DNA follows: TGCAGCGTTGGACAGGGCAATGGAAACACCATATATTTT. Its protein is CSVGQGNGNTIYF.